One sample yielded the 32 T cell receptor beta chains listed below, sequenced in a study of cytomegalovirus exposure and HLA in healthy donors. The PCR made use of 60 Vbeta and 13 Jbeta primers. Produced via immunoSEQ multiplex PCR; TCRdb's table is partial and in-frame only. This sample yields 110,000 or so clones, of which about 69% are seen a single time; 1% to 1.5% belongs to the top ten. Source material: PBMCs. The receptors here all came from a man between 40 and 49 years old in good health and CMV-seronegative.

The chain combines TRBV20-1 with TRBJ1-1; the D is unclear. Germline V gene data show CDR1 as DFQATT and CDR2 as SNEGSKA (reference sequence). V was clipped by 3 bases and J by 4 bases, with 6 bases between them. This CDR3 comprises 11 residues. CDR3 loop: CSASARTEAFF. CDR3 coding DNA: TGCAGTGCTAGCGCGCGCACTGAAGCTTTCTTT.

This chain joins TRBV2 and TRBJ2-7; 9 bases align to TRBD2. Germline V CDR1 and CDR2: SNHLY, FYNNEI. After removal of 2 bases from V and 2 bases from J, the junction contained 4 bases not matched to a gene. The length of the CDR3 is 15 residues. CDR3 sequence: CASSERLADPYEQYF. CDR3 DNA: TGTGCCAGCAGTGAAAGACTAGCGGACCCCTACGAGCAGTACTTC.

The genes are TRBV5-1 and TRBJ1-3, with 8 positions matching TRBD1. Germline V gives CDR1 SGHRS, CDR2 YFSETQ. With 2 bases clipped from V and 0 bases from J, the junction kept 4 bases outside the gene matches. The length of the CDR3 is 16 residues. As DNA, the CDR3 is TGCGCCAGCAGCTTCGGGACAGGACACTCTGGAAACACCATATATTTT. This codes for CASSFGTGHSGNTIYF.

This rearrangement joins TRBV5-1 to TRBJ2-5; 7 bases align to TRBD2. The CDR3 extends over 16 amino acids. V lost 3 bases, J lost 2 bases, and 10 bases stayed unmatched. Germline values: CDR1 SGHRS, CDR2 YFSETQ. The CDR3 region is CASSSGSLAVQETQYF. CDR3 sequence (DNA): TGCGCCAGCAGCTCTGGAAGCCTAGCGGTTCAAGAGACCCAGTACTTC.

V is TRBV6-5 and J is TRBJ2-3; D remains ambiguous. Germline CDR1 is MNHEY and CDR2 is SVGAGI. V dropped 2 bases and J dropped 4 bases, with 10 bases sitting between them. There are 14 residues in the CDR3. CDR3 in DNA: TGTGCCAGCAGTTACCTCAGATACCCAGATACGCAGTATTTT. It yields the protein CASSYLRYPDTQYF.

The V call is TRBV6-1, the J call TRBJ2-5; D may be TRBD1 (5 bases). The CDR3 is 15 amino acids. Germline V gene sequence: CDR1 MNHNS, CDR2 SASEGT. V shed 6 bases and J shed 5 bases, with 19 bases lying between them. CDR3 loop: CASRGRGFLRETQYF. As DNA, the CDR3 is TGTGCCAGCAGGGGTAGGGGTTTCCTCCGGGAGACCCAGTACTTC.

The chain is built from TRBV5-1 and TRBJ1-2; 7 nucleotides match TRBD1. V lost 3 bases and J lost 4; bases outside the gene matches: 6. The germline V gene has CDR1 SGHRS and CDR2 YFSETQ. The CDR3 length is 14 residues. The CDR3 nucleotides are TGCGCCAGCAGCTCGGGACAGTCAACCTATGGCTACACCTTC. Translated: CASSSGQSTYGYTF.

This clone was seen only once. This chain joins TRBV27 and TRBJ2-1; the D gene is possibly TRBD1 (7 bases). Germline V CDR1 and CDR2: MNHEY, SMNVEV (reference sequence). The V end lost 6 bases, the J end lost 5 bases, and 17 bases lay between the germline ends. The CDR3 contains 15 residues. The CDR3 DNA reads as TGTGCCAGCAGGATAGGCAGGGGGGTTCACAATGAGCAGTTCTTC. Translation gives CASRIGRGVHNEQFF.

The CDR3 sequence: CASSFDRGNTEAFF. CDR3 DNA: TGTGCCAGCAGCTTCGACAGGGGAAACACTGAAGCTTTCTTT. The chain has TRBV5-4 and TRBJ1-1, with TRBD1 identical over 8 bases. Germline CDR1 and CDR2: SGHNT and YYREEE (reference sequence). V lost 2 bases to trimming and J lost 2 bases; unmatched junction nucleotides: 2. This CDR3 is 14 amino acids long.

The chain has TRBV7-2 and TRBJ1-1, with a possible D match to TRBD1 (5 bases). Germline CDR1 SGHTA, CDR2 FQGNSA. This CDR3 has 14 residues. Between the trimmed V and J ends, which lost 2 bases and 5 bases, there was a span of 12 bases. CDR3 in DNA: TGTGCCAGCAGCTTAAGTGGAGGGACGACTGAAGCTTTCTTT. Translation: CASSLSGGTTEAFF.

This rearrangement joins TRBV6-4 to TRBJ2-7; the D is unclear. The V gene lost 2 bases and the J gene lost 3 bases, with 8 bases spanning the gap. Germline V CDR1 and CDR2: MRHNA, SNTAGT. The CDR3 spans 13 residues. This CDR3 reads CASSDAPGYEQYF. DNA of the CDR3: TGTGCCAGCAGTGACGCGCCAGGCTACGAGCAGTACTTC.

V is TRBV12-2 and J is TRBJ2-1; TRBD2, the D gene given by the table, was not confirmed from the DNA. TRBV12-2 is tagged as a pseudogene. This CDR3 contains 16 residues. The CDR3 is CASRLARENSYNEQFF. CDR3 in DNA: TGTGCAAGTCGCTTAGCGCGGGAGAACAGTTACAATGAGCAGTTCTTC.

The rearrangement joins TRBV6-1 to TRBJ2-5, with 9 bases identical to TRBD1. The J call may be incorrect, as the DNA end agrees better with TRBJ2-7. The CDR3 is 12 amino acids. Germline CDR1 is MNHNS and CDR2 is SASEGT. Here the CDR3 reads CASTWTGAEQYF. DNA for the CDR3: TGTGCCAGCACATGGACAGGGGCCGAGCAGTACTTC.

CDR3 sequence reads: CAWGTASSYNEQFF. The CDR3 DNA sequence: TGTGCCTGGGGGACAGCGAGCTCCTACAATGAGCAGTTCTTC. The chain combines TRBV30 with TRBJ2-1, with 7 bases lining up with TRBD1. Germline assignment: CDR1 GTSNPN and CDR2 SVGIG (reference sequence). With 5 bases clipped from V and 0 bases from J, the junction kept 4 bases outside the gene matches. There are 14 residues in the CDR3. Filled out from reference TRBV30 and TRBJ2-1, the complete variable domain reads SQTIHQWPATLVQPVGSPLSLECTVEGTSNPNLYWYRQAAGRGLQLLFYSVGIGQISSEVPQNLSASRPQDRQFILSSKKLLLSDSGFYLCAWGTASSYNEQFFGPGTRLTVL.

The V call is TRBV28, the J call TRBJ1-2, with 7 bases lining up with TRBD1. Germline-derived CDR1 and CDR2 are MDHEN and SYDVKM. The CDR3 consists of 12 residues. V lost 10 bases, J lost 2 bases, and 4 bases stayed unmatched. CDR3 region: CAILQGNYGYTF. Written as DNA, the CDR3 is TGTGCCATTCTACAGGGGAACTATGGCTACACCTTC.

The CDR3, as DNA: TGTGCCAGCAGCTTGGTGCCCCCTAGCAGCACAGATACGCAGTATTTT. It translates to CASSLVPPSSTDTQYF. The chain couples TRBV5-6 to TRBJ2-3; D perhaps matches TRBD2 (5 bases). Between the trimmed V and J ends, which lost 0 bases and 0 bases, there was a span of 11 bases. This CDR3 has 16 amino acids. CDR1 and CDR2 (germline): SGHDT, YYEEEE.

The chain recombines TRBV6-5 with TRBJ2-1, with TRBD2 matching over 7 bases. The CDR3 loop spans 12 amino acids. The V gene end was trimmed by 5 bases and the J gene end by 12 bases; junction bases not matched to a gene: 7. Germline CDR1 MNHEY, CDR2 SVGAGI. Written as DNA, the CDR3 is TGTGCCAGCAGTCGACCGGGAGGTGGGCAGTTCTTC. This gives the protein CASSRPGGGQFF.

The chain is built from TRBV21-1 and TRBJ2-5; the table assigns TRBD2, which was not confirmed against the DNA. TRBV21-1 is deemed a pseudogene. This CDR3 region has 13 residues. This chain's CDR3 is CALGRINLETQYF. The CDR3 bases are TGTGCCCTGGGGAGGATTAATCTAGAGACCCAGTACTTC.

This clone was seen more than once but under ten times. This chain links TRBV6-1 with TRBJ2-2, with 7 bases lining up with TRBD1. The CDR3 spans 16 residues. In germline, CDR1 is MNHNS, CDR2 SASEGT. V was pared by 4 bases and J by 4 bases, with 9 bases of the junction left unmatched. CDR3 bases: TGTGCCAGCAGTGCGTCAGGGACAGTAGCCACCGGGGAGCTGTTTTTT. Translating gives CASSASGTVATGELFF.

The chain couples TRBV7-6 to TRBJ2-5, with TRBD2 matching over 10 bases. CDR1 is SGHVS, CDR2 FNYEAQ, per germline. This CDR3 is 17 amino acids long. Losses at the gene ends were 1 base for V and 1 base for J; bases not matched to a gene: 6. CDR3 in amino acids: CASSLDVLAGSQETQYF. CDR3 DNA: TGTGCCAGCAGCTTAGACGTACTAGCGGGGTCCCAAGAGACCCAGTACTTC. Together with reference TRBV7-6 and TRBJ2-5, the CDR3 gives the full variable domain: GAGVSQSPRYKVTKRGQDVALRCDPISGHVSLYWYRQALGQGPEFLTYFNYEAQQDKSGLPNDRFSAERPEGSISTLTIQRTEQRDSAMYRCASSLDVLAGSQETQYFGPGTRLLVL.

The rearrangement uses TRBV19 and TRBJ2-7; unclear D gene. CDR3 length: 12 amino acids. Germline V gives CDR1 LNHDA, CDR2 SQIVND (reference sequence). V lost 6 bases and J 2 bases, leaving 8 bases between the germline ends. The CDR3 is CASRAQTYEQYF. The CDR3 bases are TGTGCCAGTAGAGCGCAGACCTACGAGCAGTACTTC. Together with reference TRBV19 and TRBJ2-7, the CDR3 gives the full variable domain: DGGITQSPKYLFRKEGQNVTLSCEQNLNHDAMYWYRQDPGQGLRLIYYSQIVNDFQKGDIAEGYSVSREKKESFPLTVTSAQKNPTAFYLCASRAQTYEQYFGPGTRLTVT.

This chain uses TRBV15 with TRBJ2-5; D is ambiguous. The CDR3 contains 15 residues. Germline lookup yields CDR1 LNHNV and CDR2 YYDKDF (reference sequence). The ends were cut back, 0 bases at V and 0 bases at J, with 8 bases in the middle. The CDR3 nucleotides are TGTGCCACCAGCAGAGATAGAGAAAACCAAGAGACCCAGTACTTC. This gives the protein CATSRDRENQETQYF.

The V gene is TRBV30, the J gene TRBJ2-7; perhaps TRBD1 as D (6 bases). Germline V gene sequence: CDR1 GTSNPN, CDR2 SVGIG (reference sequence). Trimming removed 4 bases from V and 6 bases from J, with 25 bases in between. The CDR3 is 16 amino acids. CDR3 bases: TGTGCCTGGACCACCATGGTGGTGACTGGGACATCCGAGCAGTACTTC. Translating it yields CAWTTMVVTGTSEQYF.

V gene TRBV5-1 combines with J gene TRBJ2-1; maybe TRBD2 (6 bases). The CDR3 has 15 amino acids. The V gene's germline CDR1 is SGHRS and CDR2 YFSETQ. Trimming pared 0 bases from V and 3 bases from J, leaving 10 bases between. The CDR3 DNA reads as TGCGCCAGCAGCTTGGTAATCGGGGGCTACAATGAGCAGTTCTTC. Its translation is CASSLVIGGYNEQFF.

CDR3 DNA sequence: TGTGCCATCAGGACAGGGAATGGGGACTACGAGCAGTACTTC. Translation gives CAIRTGNGDYEQYF. J is TRBJ2-7 and V is TRBV10-3; TRBD1 aligns across 7 bases. Germline V gene data show CDR1 as ENHRY and CDR2 as SYGVKD. The CDR3 extends over 14 amino acids. The junction had 8 bases not matched to a gene; V was cut back by 6 bases and J by 3 bases.

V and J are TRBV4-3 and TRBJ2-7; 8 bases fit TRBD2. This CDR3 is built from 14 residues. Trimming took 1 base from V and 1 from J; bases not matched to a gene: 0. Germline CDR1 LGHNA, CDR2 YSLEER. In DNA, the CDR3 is TGCGCCAGCAGCCAAGGACTAGCGTCCTACGAGCAGTACTTC. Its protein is CASSQGLASYEQYF.

CDR3 bases: TGTGCCAGCAGCGAGCTGGTGATCCTTCGGAATGAGCAGTTCTTC. It yields the protein CASSELVILRNEQFF. The chain recombines TRBV11-2 with TRBJ2-1; D call uncertain. The CDR3 contains 15 residues. Germline V CDR1 and CDR2: SGHAT, FQNNGV. V was shortened by 5 bases and J by 7 bases, with 18 bases between the two germline ends. Together with reference TRBV11-2 and TRBJ2-1, the CDR3 gives the full variable domain: EAGVAQSPRYKIIEKRQSVAFWCNPISGHATLYWYQQILGQGPKLLIQFQNNGVVDDSQLPKDRFSAERLKGVDSTLKIQPAKLEDSAVYLCASSELVILRNEQFFGPGTRLTVL.

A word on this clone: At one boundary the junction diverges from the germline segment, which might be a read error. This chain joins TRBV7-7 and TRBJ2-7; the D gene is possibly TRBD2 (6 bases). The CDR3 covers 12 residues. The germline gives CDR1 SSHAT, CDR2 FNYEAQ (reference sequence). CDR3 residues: CASSPGVGEQYF. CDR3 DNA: TGTGCTAGCAGCCCGGGAGTGGGGGAGCAGTACTTC.

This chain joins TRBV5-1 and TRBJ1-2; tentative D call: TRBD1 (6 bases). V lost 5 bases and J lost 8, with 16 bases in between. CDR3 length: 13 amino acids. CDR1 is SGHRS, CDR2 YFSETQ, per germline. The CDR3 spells CASSWGPGEGYTF. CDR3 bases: TGCGCCAGCAGTTGGGGACCAGGGGAAGGCTACACCTTC.

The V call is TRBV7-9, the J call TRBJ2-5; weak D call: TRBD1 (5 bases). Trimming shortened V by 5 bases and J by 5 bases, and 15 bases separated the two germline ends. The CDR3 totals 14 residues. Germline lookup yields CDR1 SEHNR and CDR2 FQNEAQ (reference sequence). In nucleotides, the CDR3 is TGTGCCAGCAGCCCCAGGGCAGGGCGGGAGACCCAGTACTTC. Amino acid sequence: CASSPRAGRETQYF.

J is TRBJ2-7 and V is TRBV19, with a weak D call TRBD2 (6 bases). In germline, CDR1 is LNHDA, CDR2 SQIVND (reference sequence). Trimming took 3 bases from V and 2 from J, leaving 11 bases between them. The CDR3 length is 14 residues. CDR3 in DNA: TGTGCCAGTAGTATCTCAGGCGGGGCCTACGAGCAGTACTTC. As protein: CASSISGGAYEQYF.

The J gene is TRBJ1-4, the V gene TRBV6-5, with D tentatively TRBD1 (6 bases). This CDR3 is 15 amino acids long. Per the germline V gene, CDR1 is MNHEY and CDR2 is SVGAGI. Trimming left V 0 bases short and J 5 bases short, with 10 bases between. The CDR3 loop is CASSYSTGQNEKLFF. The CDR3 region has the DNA TGTGCCAGCAGTTACTCGACAGGTCAGAATGAAAAACTGTTTTTT.